A single TCR beta chain is shown here with its context. Its antigen is not identified. The PCR had 60 Vbeta and 13 Jbeta primers. In the authors' workflow: Approximately 10 million shared chains were among around 80 million unique TCR beta chains counted in a later analysis. Repertoires were generated with immunoSEQ multiplex PCR, while TCRdb's copy carries only in-frame clones and drops some. The V and J calls and clone size come from that table; D and trimming were worked out from the DNA. Seen here are about 63,000 clones, around 68% observed once, and the top ten hold roughly 25%. The sample originates from a study of cytomegalovirus exposure and HLA in healthy donors. Study conclusions and caveats: Listed as cytomegalovirus-associated were 150 or so TCR beta chains.

This TCR was sampled from a man aged 45-65 years in good health and CMV-seropositive. The sequenced sample was PBMCs.

Here the CDR3 DNA reads TGTGCCAGCAGCTCACACAGGGGGCAGAGAGATACGCAGTATTTT. Its translation: CASSSHRGQRDTQYF. The chain recombines TRBV7-2 with TRBJ2-3, with 9 positions matching TRBD1. The CDR3 length is 15 residues. The germline V gene encodes CDR1 SGHTA and CDR2 FQGNSA. Trimming removed 4 bases from V and 5 bases from J; junction bases left unmatched: 7.